These T cell receptor beta chains were read from a single sample in a study of shared clonotypes between healthy human individuals. The table came from immunoSEQ multiplex PCR; TCRdb's copy has only in-frame clones and leaves some out. Here the sample spans about 2.1 million clones, 90% to 95% being singletons. The source material was naive CD8+ T cells from PBMCs. Receptors were obtained from a man between 18 and 35 years old in good health. Some clones in this sample may be carry-over from other donors' samples. The CDR3 runs from the conserved cysteine through the conserved F or W. The D gene is left open where the match is weak. Part of the rows lack a size; the others show once, few, many or a class for expanded clones.

J: TRBJ1-4
D: NA
size: NA
V: TRBV5-4
DNA: TGTGCCAGCAGCTTTGGGGGAGAGGCTAATGAAAAACTGTTTTTT
CDR3: CASSFGGEANEKLFF

J: TRBJ2-7
D: NA
size: NA
V: TRBV7-6
DNA: TGTGCCAGCAGCTTAGTGGGAGGGGGCGAGCACGAGCAGTACTTC
CDR3: CASSLVGGGEHEQYF

J: TRBJ2-5
D: TRBD2
size: NA
V: TRBV7-9
DNA: TGTGCCAGCAGCACCACGACTAGCGGGAGACTCCGGTACCAAGAGACCCAGTACTTC
CDR3: CASSTTTSGRLRYQETQYF

J: TRBJ2-4
D: NA
size: NA
V: TRBV21-1
DNA: TGTGCCAGCAGTGAGGTAGTCGAGGGGCAGGGGTGGCGGGAGCGAAGGTCCAAAAACATTCAGTACTTC
CDR3: CASSEVVEGQGWRERRSKNIQYF

J: TRBJ2-7
D: TRBD1
size: NA
V: TRBV7-8
DNA: TGTGCCAGCACCCAGGGGGACGGTAAATCCTCCTACGAGCAGTACTTC
CDR3: CASTQGDGKSSYEQYF

J: TRBJ1-1
D: NA
size: NA
V: TRBV19
DNA: TGTGCCAGTAGTATAGCCCCCCGGGCTGTGGGCACTGAAGCTTTCTTT
CDR3: CASSIAPRAVGTEAFF

J: TRBJ1-1
D: NA
size: NA
V: TRBV20-1
DNA: TGCAGTGCTAGTTGGGGTGAAGCTTTCTTT
CDR3: CSASWGEAFF

J: TRBJ2-1
D: NA
size: NA
V: TRBV9
DNA: TGTGCCAGCAGCTGGTCGGGGCGGGACGGGAACAATGAGCAGTTCTTC
CDR3: CASSWSGRDGNNEQFF

J: TRBJ2-5
D: TRBD2
size: NA
V: TRBV14
DNA: TGTGCCAGCAGTTGGGGGAGGGGATCCAAAGAGACCCAGTACTTC
CDR3: CASSWGRGSKETQYF

J: TRBJ2-3
D: NA
size: NA
V: TRBV9
DNA: TGTGCCAGCAGCGCCCAGGGGTCAGGATTCACAGATACGCAGTATTTT
CDR3: CASSAQGSGFTDTQYF

J: TRBJ2-1
D: NA
size: NA
V: TRBV13
DNA: TGTGCCAGCAGCTTAGAGGTGGGGAGCTCCTACAATGAGCAGTTCTTC
CDR3: CASSLEVGSSYNEQFF

J: TRBJ2-2
D: TRBD1
size: NA
V: TRBV28
DNA: TGTGCCAGCAGTTTCAACCCACAGGGGGCAGCCTCCGGGGAGCTGTTTTTT
CDR3: CASSFNPQGAASGELFF

J: TRBJ2-7
D: NA
size: NA
V: TRBV27
DNA: TGTGCCAGCAGTCTACAATCGGGGTCCTACGAGCAGTACTTC
CDR3: CASSLQSGSYEQYF

J: TRBJ1-1
D: NA
size: NA
V: TRBV7-9
DNA: TGTGCCAGCAGCTTTGGGGTCACTGAAGCTTTCTTT
CDR3: CASSFGVTEAFF

J: TRBJ1-1
D: NA
size: NA
V: TRBV6-1
DNA: TGTGCCAGCAGTTGGGGGGGGGAGGGCCGCGCTGAAGCTTTCTTT
CDR3: CASSWGGEGRAEAFF

J: TRBJ2-2
D: NA
size: NA
V: TRBV7-9
DNA: TGTGCCAGCAGCTTATTAAGCAGGGCAGGCAGGACCGGGGAGCTGTTTTTT
CDR3: CASSLLSRAGRTGELFF

J: TRBJ2-5
D: NA
size: NA
V: TRBV7-9
DNA: TGTGCCACCACCTCCGGGGGTCAAGAGACCCAGTACTTC
CDR3: CATTSGGQETQYF

J: TRBJ2-4
D: TRBD1
size: NA
V: TRBV28
DNA: TGTGCCAGCAGTTTATGGGCAGGGGGCCTAGCCAAAAACATTCAGTACTTC
CDR3: CASSLWAGGLAKNIQYF

J: TRBJ2-7
D: TRBD1
size: NA
V: TRBV27
DNA: TGTGCCAGCAGTATGGAAGGGGGCGGAGCCTCTTACGAGCAGTACTTC
CDR3: CASSMEGGGASYEQYF

J: TRBJ2-7
D: TRBD2
size: NA
V: TRBV27
DNA: TGTGCCAGCAGTCTCACGACTAGCGCGAGCTCCTACGAGCAGTACTTC
CDR3: CASSLTTSASSYEQYF

J: TRBJ2-1
D: NA
size: NA
V: TRBV28
DNA: TGTGCCAGCAGTGAGGGGTCTTTCAATGAGCAGTTCTTC
CDR3: CASSEGSFNEQFF

J: TRBJ2-2
D: TRBD1
size: NA
V: TRBV6-1
DNA: TGTGCCAGCAGTGAACGACAGGGAATTGTCACCGGGGAGCTGTTTTTT
CDR3: CASSERQGIVTGELFF

J: TRBJ1-2
D: NA
size: NA
V: TRBV5-6
DNA: TGTGCCAGCAGCTTCGAGACCGGGAAATATGGCTACACCTTC
CDR3: CASSFETGKYGYTF

J: TRBJ2-1
D: TRBD2
size: NA
V: TRBV4-2
DNA: TGTGCCAGCAGCCAAGAAGGCGGGAGCTCCTACAATGAGCAGTTCTTC
CDR3: CASSQEGGSSYNEQFF

J: TRBJ1-5
D: NA
size: NA
V: TRBV27
DNA: TGTGCCAGCAGTCCCCTCCCGAGGAACAGCAATCAGCCCCAGCATTTT
CDR3: CASSPLPRNSNQPQHF

J: TRBJ1-2
D: NA
size: NA
V: TRBV2
DNA: TGTGCCAGCACAGAGGCTTGGGGCAGTATCTCCCGTGGCTACACCTTC
CDR3: CASTEAWGSISRGYTF

J: TRBJ1-2
D: NA
size: NA
V: TRBV4-1
DNA: TGCGCCAGCAGCCAATCACGGAACTATGGCTACACCTTC
CDR3: CASSQSRNYGYTF

J: TRBJ2-2
D: NA
size: NA
V: TRBV30
DNA: TGTGCCTGGACGAGCAGGTTTGACACCGGGGAGCTGTTTTTT
CDR3: CAWTSRFDTGELFF

J: TRBJ1-3
D: TRBD1
size: NA
V: TRBV9
DNA: TGTGCCAGCAGCGCGGGCGCAGGGGGCGAAATTTCTGGAAACACCATATATTTT
CDR3: CASSAGAGGEISGNTIYF

J: TRBJ1-2
D: NA
size: once
V: TRBV27
DNA: TGTGCCAGCGCCCACAAGGGGATAGGTGGCTACACCTTC
CDR3: CASAHKGIGGYTF

J: TRBJ2-7
D: TRBD2
size: NA
V: TRBV5-6
DNA: TGTGCCAGCAGCTTGGCCTCTGCGGGAGTATACTACGAGCAGTACTTC
CDR3: CASSLASAGVYYEQYF

J: TRBJ2-1
D: NA
size: NA
V: TRBV7-3
DNA: TGTGCCAGCAGCTTAAGCGGGAATCCCTACAATGAGCAGTTCTTC
CDR3: CASSLSGNPYNEQFF

J: TRBJ2-5
D: NA
size: NA
V: TRBV13
DNA: TGTGCCAGCAGCCAGCCCCAAGAGACCCAGTACTTC
CDR3: CASSQPQETQYF

J: TRBJ2-7
D: NA
size: NA
V: TRBV7-6
DNA: TGTGCCAGCAGCTCCCTACAGGTCAGCTCCTACGAGCAGTACTTC
CDR3: CASSSLQVSSYEQYF

J: TRBJ2-7
D: TRBD2
size: NA
V: TRBV15
DNA: TGTGCCACCAGCAGAACCCGGACTAGCGGGAACTACGAGCAGTACTTC
CDR3: CATSRTRTSGNYEQYF

J: TRBJ2-7
D: NA
size: NA
V: TRBV6-5
DNA: TGTGCCACCCTCTCTACCCCGGGCGAGCAGTACTTC
CDR3: CATLSTPGEQYF

J: TRBJ2-7
D: NA
size: NA
V: TRBV7-9
DNA: TGTGCCAGCAGCTCTTCTTTTGGATACGAGCAGTACTTC
CDR3: CASSSSFGYEQYF

J: TRBJ2-3
D: NA
size: NA
V: TRBV9
DNA: TGTGCCAGCAGCGCCTACAGGGATGTTAGTTCGGATACGCAGTATTTT
CDR3: CASSAYRDVSSDTQYF

J: TRBJ1-4
D: NA
size: NA
V: TRBV27
DNA: TGTGCCAGCAGTTTCCGGCAGGGGTACCGGACAACTAATGAAAAACTGTTTTTT
CDR3: CASSFRQGYRTTNEKLFF

J: TRBJ1-2
D: NA
size: NA
V: TRBV5-1
DNA: TGCGCCAGCAGCTTGCCCTTGCACCTCCCTAACTATGGCTACACTTTC
CDR3: CASSLPLHLPNYGYTF

J: TRBJ2-3
D: NA
size: NA
V: TRBV5-1
DNA: TGCGCCAGCAGCTTGTTAGGAGTGGGAGCTTACACAGATACGCAGTATTTT
CDR3: CASSLLGVGAYTDTQYF

J: TRBJ2-7
D: TRBD2
size: once
V: TRBV9
DNA: TGTGCCAGCAGCCCTGGGACTAGCGGCTACGAGCAGTACTTC
CDR3: CASSPGTSGYEQYF

J: TRBJ2-5
D: TRBD1
size: NA
V: TRBV11-1
DNA: TGTGCCAGCAGAGAAGGGACAGGGGGGAGGGAGACCCAGTACTTC
CDR3: CASREGTGGRETQYF

J: TRBJ2-7
D: NA
size: NA
V: TRBV27
DNA: TGTGCCAGCAGTGCCGGGACGGTACCAGGCGGCGAGCAGTACTTC
CDR3: CASSAGTVPGGEQYF

J: TRBJ2-7
D: NA
size: NA
V: TRBV9
DNA: TGTGCCAGCAGCGTAGGATCGGGGAACTCCTACGAGCAGTACTTC
CDR3: CASSVGSGNSYEQYF

J: TRBJ1-2
D: NA
size: NA
V: TRBV11-2
DNA: TGTGCCAGCAGCAACCGGGACAATCCATATGGCTACACCTTC
CDR3: CASSNRDNPYGYTF

J: TRBJ2-3
D: NA
size: NA
V: TRBV5-1
DNA: TGCGCCAGCAGCTTAGAAAACACTTTCCGCACAGATACGCAGTATTTT
CDR3: CASSLENTFRTDTQYF

J: TRBJ2-1
D: NA
size: NA
V: TRBV11-2
DNA: TGTGCCAGCAGCTTTTCTACTGGCAATGAGCAGTTCTTC
CDR3: CASSFSTGNEQFF

J: TRBJ2-1
D: TRBD1
size: NA
V: TRBV27
DNA: TGTGCCAGCAGTGTGACAGGGCATCCCTCCTACAATGAGCAGTTCTTC
CDR3: CASSVTGHPSYNEQFF

J: TRBJ1-2
D: TRBD1
size: NA
V: TRBV5-1
DNA: TGCGCCAGCAGCTTGGCTGCGGGACAGGGTTCGAATGGCTACACCTTC
CDR3: CASSLAAGQGSNGYTF

J: TRBJ2-3
D: NA
size: NA
V: TRBV27
DNA: TGTGCCAGCAGTTTACTAGCGCCCGCAGATACGCAGTATTTT
CDR3: CASSLLAPADTQYF